What follows describes a single T cell receptor (beta chain). These data are taken from a study of blood T cell repertoires in COVID-19. About the research overall: Collection of acute and convalescent COVID-19 samples took place in the United States, Italy and Spain. Sources were T cells, B-cell-depleted T cells, or PBMCs; the material itself was cDNA or gDNA.

The germline V gene encodes CDR1 GTSNPN and CDR2 SVGIG (reference sequence). The CDR3 extends over 13 amino acids. V was pared by 2 bases and J by 6 bases, with 7 bases of the junction left unmatched. Original analysis: Reference gene primer amplification gave nucleated cell count estimates. Sequenced by immunoSEQ multiplex PCR; TCRdb stores in-frame clones only, minus some. V and J calls and clone size are those listed in that table; D and trimming were worked out from the DNA. The profile shows 70,000 to 100,000 clones, 90% of them singletons. The clonotype was recovered from a man aged 60 to 69 with acute or convalescent COVID-19. The chain carries TRBV30 and TRBJ2-7, with 7 bases fitting TRBD2. The sequencing sample was made of peripheral blood. CDR3 amino acids: CAWSKTWGGEQYF. The CDR3, as DNA: TGTGCCTGGAGTAAAACGTGGGGGGGCGAGCAGTACTTC.